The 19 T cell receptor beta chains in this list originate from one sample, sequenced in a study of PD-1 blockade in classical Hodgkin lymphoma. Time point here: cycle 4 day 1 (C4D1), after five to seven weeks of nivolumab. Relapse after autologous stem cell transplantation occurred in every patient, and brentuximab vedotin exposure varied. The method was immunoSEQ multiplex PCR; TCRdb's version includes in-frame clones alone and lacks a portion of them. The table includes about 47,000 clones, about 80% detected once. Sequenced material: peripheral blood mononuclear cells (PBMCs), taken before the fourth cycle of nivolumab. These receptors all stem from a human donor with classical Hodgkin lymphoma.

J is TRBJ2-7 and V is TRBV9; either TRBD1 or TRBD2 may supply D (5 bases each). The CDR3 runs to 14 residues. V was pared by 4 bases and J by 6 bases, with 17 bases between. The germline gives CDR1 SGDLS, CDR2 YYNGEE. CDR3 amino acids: CASSRGRQQAEQYF. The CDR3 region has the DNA TGTGCCAGCAGCCGGGGCCGGCAACAGGCCGAGCAGTACTTC.

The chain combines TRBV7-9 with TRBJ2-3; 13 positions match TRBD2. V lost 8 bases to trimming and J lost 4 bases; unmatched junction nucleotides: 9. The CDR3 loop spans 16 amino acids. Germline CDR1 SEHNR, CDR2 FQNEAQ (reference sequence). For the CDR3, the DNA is TGTGCCAGCCTTTCCGGGACTAGCGGGACGGCAGATACGCAGTATTTT. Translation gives CASLSGTSGTADTQYF.

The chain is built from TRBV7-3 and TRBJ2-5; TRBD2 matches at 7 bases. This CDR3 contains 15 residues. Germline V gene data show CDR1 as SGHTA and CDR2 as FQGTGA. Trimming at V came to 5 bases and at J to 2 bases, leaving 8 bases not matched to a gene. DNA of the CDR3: TGTGCCAGCAGCCCACGGTTCGGGGGGCAAGAGACCCAGTACTTC. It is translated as CASSPRFGGQETQYF.

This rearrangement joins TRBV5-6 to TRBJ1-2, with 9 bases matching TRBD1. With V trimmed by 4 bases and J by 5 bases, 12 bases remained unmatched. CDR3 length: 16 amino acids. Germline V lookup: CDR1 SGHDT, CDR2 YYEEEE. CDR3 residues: CASSPGGTGRIYGYTF. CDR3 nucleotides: TGTGCCAGCAGCCCGGGCGGGACAGGGAGAATATATGGCTACACCTTC.

The CDR3: CASSYSAVRETQPQHF. CDR3 DNA sequence: TGTGCCAGCAGTTACTCGGCCGTCAGGGAGACTCAGCCCCAGCATTTT. The V gene is TRBV6-5, the J gene TRBJ1-5, with D maybe TRBD1 (5 bases). The CDR3 has 16 residues. Germline V lookup: CDR1 MNHEY, CDR2 SVGAGI. The V gene lost 0 bases and the J gene lost 6 bases, with 15 bases spanning the gap.

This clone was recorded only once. The chain's CDR3 is CAWSNRVGEKLFF. CDR3 bases: TGTGCCTGGAGTAATAGGGTTGGGGAAAAACTGTTTTTT. The chain uses TRBV30 and TRBJ1-4; no definite D call. The germline CDR1 and CDR2 sequences are GTSNPN and SVGIG (reference sequence). V lost 2 bases to trimming and J lost 8 bases, with 12 bases between them. The CDR3 runs to 13 residues.

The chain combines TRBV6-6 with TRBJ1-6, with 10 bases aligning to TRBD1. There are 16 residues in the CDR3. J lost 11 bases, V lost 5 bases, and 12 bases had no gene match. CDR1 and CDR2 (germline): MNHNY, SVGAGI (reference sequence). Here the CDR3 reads CASSPTGTGVYAPLHF. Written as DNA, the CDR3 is TGTGCCAGCAGTCCGACCGGGACAGGGGTGTATGCACCCCTCCACTTT.

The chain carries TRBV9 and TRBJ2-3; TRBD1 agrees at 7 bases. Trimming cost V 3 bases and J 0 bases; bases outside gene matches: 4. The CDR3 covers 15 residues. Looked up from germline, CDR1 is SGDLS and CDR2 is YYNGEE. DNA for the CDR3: TGTGCCAGCAGCGCACAACAGGGGAGCACAGATACGCAGTATTTT. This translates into CASSAQQGSTDTQYF.

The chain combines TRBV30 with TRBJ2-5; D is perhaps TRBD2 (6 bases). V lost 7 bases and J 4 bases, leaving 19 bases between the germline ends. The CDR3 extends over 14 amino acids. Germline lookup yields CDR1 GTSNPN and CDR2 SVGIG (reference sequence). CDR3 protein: CASYPHGSGETQYF. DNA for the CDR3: TGTGCCTCATATCCCCACGGGAGCGGAGAGACCCAGTACTTC.

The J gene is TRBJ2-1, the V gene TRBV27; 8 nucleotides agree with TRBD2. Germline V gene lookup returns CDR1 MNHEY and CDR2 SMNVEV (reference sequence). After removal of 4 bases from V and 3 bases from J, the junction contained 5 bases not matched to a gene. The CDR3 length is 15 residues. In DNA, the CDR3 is TGTGCCAGCAGTTCAAGCGGGGGCTACTACAATGAGCAGTTCTTC. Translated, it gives CASSSSGGYYNEQFF.

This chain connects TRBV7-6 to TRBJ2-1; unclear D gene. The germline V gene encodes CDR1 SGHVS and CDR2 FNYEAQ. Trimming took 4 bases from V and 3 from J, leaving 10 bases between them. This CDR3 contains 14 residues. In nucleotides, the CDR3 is TGTGCCAGCAGCTATGAGCGTTTCTACAATGAGCAGTTCTTC. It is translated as CASSYERFYNEQFF.

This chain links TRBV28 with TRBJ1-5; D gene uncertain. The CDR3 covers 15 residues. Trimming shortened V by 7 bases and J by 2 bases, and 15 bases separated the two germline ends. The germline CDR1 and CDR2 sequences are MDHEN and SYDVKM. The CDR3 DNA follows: TGTGCCAGCAACCCCCGGGGAATTGGCAATCAGCCCCAGCATTTT. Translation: CASNPRGIGNQPQHF.

The DNA for the CDR3 is TGTGCCAGCAGTTCCCCAGGGGCTCCCTATTCACCCCTCCACTTT. This gives the protein CASSSPGAPYSPLHF. This sequence joins TRBV28 and TRBJ1-6; possible D gene TRBD1, 6 bases. Germline lookup yields CDR1 MDHEN and CDR2 SYDVKM. Trimming removed 4 bases at V and 8 bases at J, with 15 bases between. The CDR3 covers 15 residues.

CDR3 protein: CASRLPAQGHEQYF. The CDR3, as DNA: TGTGCCAGCAGACTACCTGCACAGGGTCACGAGCAGTACTTC. The chain has TRBV6-6 and TRBJ2-7; perhaps TRBD1 as D (6 bases). The ends were cut back, 6 bases at V and 5 bases at J, with 17 bases in the middle. Per germline, CDR1 MNHNY and CDR2 SVGAGI (reference sequence). This CDR3 contains 14 residues.

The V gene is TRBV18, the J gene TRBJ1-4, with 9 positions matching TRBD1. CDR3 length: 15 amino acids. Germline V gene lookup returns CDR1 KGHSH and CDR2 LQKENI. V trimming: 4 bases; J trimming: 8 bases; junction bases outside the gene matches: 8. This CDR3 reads CASSLPGTGYEKLFF. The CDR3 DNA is TGTGCCAGCTCACTGCCGGGGACAGGGTACGAAAAACTGTTTTTT.

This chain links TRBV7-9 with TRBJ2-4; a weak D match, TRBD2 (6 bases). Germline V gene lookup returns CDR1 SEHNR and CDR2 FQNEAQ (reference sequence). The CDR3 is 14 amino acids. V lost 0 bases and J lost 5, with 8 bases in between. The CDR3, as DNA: TGTGCCAGCAGCTTAGCGGGACTCCAAAACATTCAGTACTTC. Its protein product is CASSLAGLQNIQYF. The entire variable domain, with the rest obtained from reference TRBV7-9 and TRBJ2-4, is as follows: DTGVSQNPRHKITKRGQNVTFRCDPISEHNRLYWYRQTLGQGPEFLTYFQNEAQLEKSRLLSDRFSAERPKGSFSTLEIQRTEQGDSAMYLCASSLAGLQNIQYFGAGTRLSVL.

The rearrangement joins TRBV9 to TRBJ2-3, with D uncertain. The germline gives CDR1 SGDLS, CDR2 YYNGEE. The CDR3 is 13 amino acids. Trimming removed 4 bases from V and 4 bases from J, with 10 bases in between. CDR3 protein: CASSFQGADTQYF. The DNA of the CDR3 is TGTGCCAGCAGCTTCCAAGGAGCAGATACGCAGTATTTT.

CDR3 in DNA: TGCGCCAGCAGCTTGACGAGGGGGGATAATTCACCCCTCCACTTT. It specifies CASSLTRGDNSPLHF. The V gene is TRBV5-1, the J gene TRBJ1-6; tentatively, D is TRBD1 (6 bases). Germline V CDR1 and CDR2: SGHRS, YFSETQ. V lost 1 base and J lost 5, with 10 bases in between. The CDR3 is 15 amino acids.

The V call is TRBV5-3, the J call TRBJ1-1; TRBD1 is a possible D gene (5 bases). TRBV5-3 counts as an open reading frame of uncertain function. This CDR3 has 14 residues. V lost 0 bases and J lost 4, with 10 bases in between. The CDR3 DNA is TGTGCCAGAAGCTTGGTGGGGCTGAGCACTGAAGCTTTCTTT. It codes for CARSLVGLSTEAFF.